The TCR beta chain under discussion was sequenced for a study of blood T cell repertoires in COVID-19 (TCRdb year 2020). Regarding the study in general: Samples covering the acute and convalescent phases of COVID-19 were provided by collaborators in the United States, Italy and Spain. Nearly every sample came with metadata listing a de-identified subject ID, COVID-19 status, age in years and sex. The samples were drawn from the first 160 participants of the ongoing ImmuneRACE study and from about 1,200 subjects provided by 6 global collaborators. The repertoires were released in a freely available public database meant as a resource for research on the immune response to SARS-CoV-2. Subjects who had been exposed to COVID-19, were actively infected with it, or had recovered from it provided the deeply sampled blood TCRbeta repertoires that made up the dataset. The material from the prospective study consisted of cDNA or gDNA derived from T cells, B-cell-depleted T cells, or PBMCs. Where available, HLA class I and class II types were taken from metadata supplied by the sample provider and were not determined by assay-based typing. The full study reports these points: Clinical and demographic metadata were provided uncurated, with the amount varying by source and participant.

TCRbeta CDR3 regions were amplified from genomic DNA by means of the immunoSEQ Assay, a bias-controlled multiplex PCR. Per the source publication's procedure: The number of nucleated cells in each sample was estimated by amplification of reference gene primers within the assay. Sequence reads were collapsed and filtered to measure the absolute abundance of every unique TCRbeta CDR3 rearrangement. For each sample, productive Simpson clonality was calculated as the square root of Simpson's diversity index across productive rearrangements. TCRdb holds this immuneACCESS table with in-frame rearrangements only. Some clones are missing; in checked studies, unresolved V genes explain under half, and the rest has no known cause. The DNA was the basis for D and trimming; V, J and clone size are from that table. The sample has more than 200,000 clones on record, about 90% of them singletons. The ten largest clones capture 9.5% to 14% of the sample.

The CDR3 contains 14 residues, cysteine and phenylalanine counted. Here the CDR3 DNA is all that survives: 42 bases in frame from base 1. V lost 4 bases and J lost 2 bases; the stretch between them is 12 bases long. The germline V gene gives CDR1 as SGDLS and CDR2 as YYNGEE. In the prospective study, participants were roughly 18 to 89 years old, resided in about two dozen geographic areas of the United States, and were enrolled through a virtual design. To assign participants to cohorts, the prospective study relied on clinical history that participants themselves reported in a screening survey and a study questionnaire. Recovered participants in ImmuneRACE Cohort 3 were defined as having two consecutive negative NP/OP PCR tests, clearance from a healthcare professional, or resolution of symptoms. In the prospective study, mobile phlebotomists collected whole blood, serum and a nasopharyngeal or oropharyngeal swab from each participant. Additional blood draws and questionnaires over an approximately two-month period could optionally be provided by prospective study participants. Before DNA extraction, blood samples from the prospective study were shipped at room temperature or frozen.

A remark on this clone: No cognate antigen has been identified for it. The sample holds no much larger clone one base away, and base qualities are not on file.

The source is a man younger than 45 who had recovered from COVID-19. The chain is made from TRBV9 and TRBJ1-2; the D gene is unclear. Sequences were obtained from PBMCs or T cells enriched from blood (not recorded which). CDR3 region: CASSTQVGNYGYTF. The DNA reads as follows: TGTGCCAGCAGCACTCAGGTTGGGAACTATGGCTACACCTTC.